This passage covers 20 T cell receptor beta chains from one sample sequenced in a study of CD49a tissue-resident CD8 T cells in human skin. Generated by immunoSEQ multiplex PCR, the TCRdb table keeps only in-frame clones and is missing some. The sample has around 1,500 clones, about 73% seen once; the top ten hold roughly 35%. The sample consisted of CLA- CD8+ effector memory T cells sorted from blood. The origin of the receptors is a human donor in good health.

The CDR3 DNA follows: TGTGCCAGCAGTCCCGGACCGGGAAAGTATGGCTACACCTTC. As protein: CASSPGPGKYGYTF. The rearrangement joins TRBV27 to TRBJ1-2; D gene unclear. V was pared by 5 bases and J by 5 bases, with 15 bases between. The CDR3 consists of 14 residues. Germline lookup yields CDR1 MNHEY and CDR2 SMNVEV (reference sequence).

This clone has more than one count but fewer than ten. This chain connects TRBV11-2 to TRBJ2-7; D gene uncertain. The CDR3 consists of 13 residues. CDR1 SGHAT and CDR2 FQNNGV come from the germline V gene. Deletions cut 5 bases from V and 3 bases from J, with 11 bases between. Here the CDR3 DNA reads TGTGCCAGCAGCCGAGGCCCTCTCTACGAGCAGTACTTC. Its protein is CASSRGPLYEQYF.

This clone was detected a few times. The V gene is TRBV6-1, the J gene TRBJ2-7; 7 nucleotides match TRBD1. V shed 4 bases, J shed 2 bases, and the junction held 5 bases outside the gene matches. CDR1 is MNHNS and CDR2 is SASEGT in the germline V gene. The CDR3 has 14 residues. CDR3 sequence: CASSVVTGTYEQYF. CDR3 DNA: TGTGCCAGCAGTGTCGTGACAGGGACCTACGAGCAGTACTTC.

This rearrangement joins TRBV28 to TRBJ2-4, with TRBD1 identical over 10 bases. The CDR3 contains 15 residues. V lost 3 bases, J lost 8 bases, and 7 bases stayed unmatched. Germline CDR1 MDHEN, CDR2 SYDVKM. The CDR3: CASSFLTGGWDIQYF. CDR3 in DNA: TGTGCCAGCAGTTTCCTGACAGGGGGCTGGGACATTCAGTACTTC.

This clone was counted a few times. The chain employs TRBV4-2 and TRBJ2-7; 11 nucleotides line up with TRBD1. The CDR3 loop spans 14 amino acids. Germline V CDR1 and CDR2: LGHNA, YNFKEQ. Germline trimming cut 5 bases from V and 2 bases from J; bases unmatched to any gene: 2. The CDR3 sequence: CASSLGQGAYEQYF. The CDR3 coding sequence is TGTGCCAGCAGCTTGGGACAGGGGGCCTACGAGCAGTACTTC.

This chain joins TRBV28 and TRBJ1-5; a weak D match, TRBD1 (6 bases). The germline V and J ends were trimmed by 5 bases and 5 bases, with 19 bases remaining between them. CDR1 MDHEN and CDR2 SYDVKM come from the germline V gene. This CDR3 comprises 16 residues. CDR3 loop: CASSRYRAVVDQPQHF. The CDR3 DNA reads as TGTGCCAGCAGTAGATACAGGGCAGTGGTCGATCAGCCCCAGCATTTT.

The chain combines TRBV5-6 with TRBJ2-7; 14 bases line up with TRBD2. The germline CDR1 and CDR2 sequences are SGHDT and YYEEEE. This CDR3 contains 19 residues. With 0 bases clipped from V and 0 bases from J, the junction kept 8 bases outside the gene matches. CDR3 bases: TGTGCCAGCAGCTTGGCCGCGACTAGCGGGAGGGCCTTCTCCTACGAGCAGTACTTC. The encoded protein is CASSLAATSGRAFSYEQYF.

V and J are TRBV27 and TRBJ1-1; no definite D call. CDR3 length equals 13 residues. Between the trimmed V and J ends, which lost 6 bases and 3 bases, there was a span of 11 bases. Germline assignment: CDR1 MNHEY and CDR2 SMNVEV (reference sequence). CDR3 amino acids: CASRGWGDTEAFF. In DNA form, the CDR3 reads TGTGCCAGCAGGGGGTGGGGAGACACTGAAGCTTTCTTT.

J is TRBJ2-1 and V is TRBV4-2; 9 nucleotides align to TRBD1. J was trimmed by 7 bases and V by 0 bases; bases with no gene match: 7. Looked up from germline, CDR1 is LGHNA and CDR2 is YNFKEQ. The CDR3 runs 16 residues. CDR3: CASSQEAGQGTNEQFF. In DNA form, the CDR3 reads TGTGCCAGCAGCCAAGAAGCCGGACAGGGGACGAATGAGCAGTTCTTC.

DNA for the CDR3: TGTGCCAGCAGCGTAGCGGGACTACCCACAGATACGCAGTATTTT. It encodes CASSVAGLPTDTQYF. This rearrangement joins TRBV9 to TRBJ2-3; 7 nucleotides align to TRBD2. V gave up 0 bases and J gave up 2 bases; unmatched junction bases: 3. The CDR3 consists of 15 residues. CDR1 is SGDLS and CDR2 is YYNGEE in the germline V gene.

CDR3 sequence (DNA): TGTGCCAGCAGTCACTTCCGGGACAGGGGAATGAACACTGAAGCTTTCTTT. Translated: CASSHFRDRGMNTEAFF. The chain carries TRBV6-8 and TRBJ1-1; 10 nucleotides match TRBD1. Germline-derived CDR1 and CDR2 are MNHGY and SAAAGT. This CDR3 is built from 17 residues. Losses at the gene ends were 5 bases for V and 0 bases for J; bases not matched to a gene: 9.

The genes are TRBV6-4 and TRBJ2-1; TRBD2 agrees at 8 bases. The CDR3 consists of 14 residues. Germline assignment: CDR1 MRHNA and CDR2 SNTAGT. After removal of 0 bases from V and 7 bases from J, the junction contained 2 bases not matched to a gene. CDR3 sequence (DNA): TGTGCCAGCAGTGACTCGCCGGGGGGGAATGAGCAGTTCTTC. This codes for CASSDSPGGNEQFF.

This clone is large within its sample. CDR3 protein: CSARGEVISYNEQFF. DNA of the CDR3: TGCAGCGCCCGGGGGGAGGTAATCTCCTACAATGAGCAGTTCTTC. The J gene is TRBJ2-1, the V gene TRBV29-1; 7 bases are shared with TRBD2. The CDR3 covers 15 residues. V shed 7 bases and J 0 bases; nucleotides not matched to a gene: 9. CDR1 is SQVTM, CDR2 ANQGSEA, per germline.

This clone has more than one count but fewer than ten. The chain is built from TRBV7-6 and TRBJ2-3, with a weak D call TRBD1 (6 bases). This CDR3 is built from 15 residues. The germline V and J ends were trimmed by 5 bases and 2 bases, with 14 bases remaining between them. Per the germline V gene, CDR1 is SGHVS and CDR2 is FNYEAQ. CDR3 in DNA: TGTGCCAGCAGCACCGGGACATCAACCACAGATACGCAGTATTTT. Protein: CASSTGTSTTDTQYF.

V usage is TRBV27 and J usage is TRBJ2-1; 9 bases align to TRBD2. V shed 8 bases, J shed 3 bases, and the junction held 5 bases outside the gene matches. The CDR3 has 14 amino acids. Germline assignment: CDR1 MNHEY and CDR2 SMNVEV (reference sequence). CDR3 region: CASAGLALYNEQFF. In nucleotides, the CDR3 is TGTGCCAGCGCCGGACTAGCGCTCTACAATGAGCAGTTCTTC.

Details on this clone: A far bigger clonotype differs at one base, so this is likely a read error. Other DNA sequences in the same sample also yield this CDR3. The CDR3 region has the DNA TGTGCCAGCAGCCAAGAACTGGCGGGGGCCTACGAGCAGTACTTC. It is translated as CASSQELAGAYEQYF. The chain couples TRBV5-4 to TRBJ2-7; 7 nucleotides agree with TRBD2. The J segment lost 2 bases and the V segment lost 4 bases, leaving 9 bases of the junction unmatched. The CDR3 spans 15 residues. Looked up from germline, CDR1 is SGHNT and CDR2 is YYREEE (reference sequence).

The rearrangement links TRBV6-4 to TRBJ2-3, with 8 bases fitting TRBD2. CDR3 length equals 15 residues. V lost 2 bases and J lost 4; bases outside the gene matches: 5. Per germline, CDR1 MRHNA and CDR2 SNTAGT. Written as DNA, the CDR3 is TGTGCCAGCAGTGACGTACGGGGGGGCTCAGATACGCAGTATTTT. Its protein is CASSDVRGGSDTQYF.

The V gene is TRBV28, the J gene TRBJ2-3; TRBD1 aligns across 7 bases. The CDR3 runs 14 residues. CDR1 is MDHEN and CDR2 is SYDVKM in the germline V gene. The trim removed 8 bases at V and 5 bases at J, leaving 10 bases unmatched. The CDR3 here is CASFSGTVGDTQYF. As DNA, the CDR3 is TGTGCCAGCTTCTCCGGGACAGTGGGAGATACGCAGTATTTT.

This chain uses TRBV2 with TRBJ1-3; D is possibly TRBD1 (5 bases). Germline assignment: CDR1 SNHLY and CDR2 FYNNEI. The CDR3 covers 18 residues. V dropped 7 bases and J dropped 3 bases, with 25 bases sitting between them. The CDR3 sequence: CASIFGTRNTAHGNTIYF. The CDR3 region has the DNA TGTGCCAGCATCTTCGGGACTCGAAACACTGCTCATGGAAACACCATATATTTT.

The chain uses TRBV6-4 and TRBJ2-3; 8 bases line up with TRBD1. The V and J ends lost 6 bases and 2 bases, in that order; junction bases with no gene match: 4. CDR3 length: 14 residues. Germline assignment: CDR1 MRHNA and CDR2 SNTAGT. The CDR3 loop reads CASRGQGTTDTQYF. The CDR3 nucleotides read TGTGCCAGCAGAGGACAGGGTACCACAGATACGCAGTATTTT.